These 10 T cell receptor beta chains were all obtained from the same sample, sequenced in a study of OX40 agonist ivuxolimab in advanced cancers. Repertoires were generated with immunoSEQ multiplex PCR, while TCRdb's copy carries only in-frame clones and drops some. In the table there are approximately 90,000 clones, approximately 90% of which are singletons. The specimen comprised CD4+ or CD8+ T cells sorted from blood, sampled in a trial of the OX40 agonist ivuxolimab. The receptors derive from an adult with an advanced solid tumor such as melanoma, head and neck, liver or kidney cancer.

This chain uses TRBV9 with TRBJ2-7; 10 bases align to TRBD2. Trimming at V came to 0 bases and at J to 3 bases, leaving 6 bases not matched to a gene. The germline V gene encodes CDR1 SGDLS and CDR2 YYNGEE. The CDR3 has 16 amino acids. CDR3 in DNA: TGTGCCAGCAGCGTAGGCCTAGCGGGGGCCCTCTACGAGCAGTACTTC. It encodes CASSVGLAGALYEQYF.

Here the CDR3 DNA reads TGTGCCAGCAGCGCCGGGGGGTCACCCCTCCACTTT. It codes for CASSAGGSPLHF. This rearrangement joins TRBV6-5 to TRBJ1-6, with a possible D match to TRBD1 (5 bases). The CDR3 has 12 residues. Trimming took off 6 bases at V and 10 bases at J, with 10 bases between the two ends. CDR1 MNHEY and CDR2 SVGAGI come from the germline V gene.

This clone was counted once. The genes are TRBV5-1 and TRBJ1-3; D unclear. Trimming took off 3 bases at V and 0 bases at J, with 10 bases between the two ends. The germline V gene encodes CDR1 SGHRS and CDR2 YFSETQ. This CDR3 comprises 15 residues. For the CDR3, the DNA is TGCGCCAGCAGCTCGGACCCGAGCTCTGGAAACACCATATATTTT. Translated: CASSSDPSSGNTIYF.

The genes are TRBV7-2 and TRBJ2-7; 7 positions match TRBD1. From germline, CDR1 is SGHTA and CDR2 FQGNSA. CDR3 length equals 16 residues. V dropped 3 bases and J dropped 6; count of bases not matched to a gene: 14. The DNA for the CDR3 is TGTGCCAGCAGCTTTGTGGTCGGGGCTAGACAGGGCGAGCAGTACTTC. Its protein product is CASSFVVGARQGEQYF.

V is TRBV19 and J is TRBJ2-7; no firm D call. The CDR3 sequence is 14 residues long. Germline values: CDR1 LNHDA, CDR2 SQIVND (reference sequence). V was cut by 3 bases and J by 4 bases, with 13 bases left in between. The CDR3 loop is CASSIGNTPYEQYF. DNA for the CDR3: TGTGCCAGTAGTATTGGTAATACCCCATACGAGCAGTACTTC.

V usage is TRBV5-1 and J usage is TRBJ1-2; possibly TRBD1 for D (5 bases). The CDR3 runs to 15 residues. Germline CDR1 is SGHRS and CDR2 is YFSETQ. The ends were cut back, 4 bases at V and 8 bases at J, with 21 bases in the middle. CDR3 bases: TGCGCCAGCAGCCCAGCGGGGGACTCCTTAAGGGGCTACACCTTC. Translation gives CASSPAGDSLRGYTF.

The gene calls are TRBV28 and TRBJ1-2; the D is unclear. Between the trimmed V and J ends, which lost 6 bases and 5 bases, there was a span of 13 bases. This CDR3 is 13 amino acids long. Per germline, CDR1 MDHEN and CDR2 SYDVKM. The CDR3 DNA follows: TGTGCCAGCAGGGGCATAGATCTTTATGGCTACACCTTC. Protein product: CASRGIDLYGYTF.

This rearrangement joins TRBV6-6 to TRBJ2-3; D call uncertain. The CDR3 runs 16 residues. Trimming took 7 bases from V and 2 from J, leaving 19 bases between them. Germline V gene data show CDR1 as MNHNY and CDR2 as SVGAGI (reference sequence). In nucleotides, the CDR3 is TGTGCCAGCAAATTGGGCTTGGCGAGAAACACAGATACGCAGTATTTT. It is translated as CASKLGLARNTDTQYF.

The rearrangement links TRBV13 to TRBJ2-5, with D unresolved. The CDR3 has 11 amino acids. The ends were cut back, 4 bases at V and 5 bases at J, with 5 bases in the middle. CDR1 and CDR2 (germline): PRHDT, FYEKMQ (reference sequence). The CDR3 coding sequence is TGTGCCAGCAGCTCACGCGAGACCCAGTACTTC. It translates to CASSSRETQYF.

The gene calls are TRBV2 and TRBJ1-2; D possibly corresponds to TRBD1 (5 bases). CDR3 size: 15 residues. Trimming took 2 bases from V and 6 from J, leaving 16 bases between them. CDR1 and CDR2 from the germline V gene are SNHLY and FYNNEI. This CDR3 reads CASSERKGVKDGYTF. In nucleotides, the CDR3 is TGTGCCAGCAGTGAAAGAAAAGGGGTTAAGGATGGCTACACCTTC.